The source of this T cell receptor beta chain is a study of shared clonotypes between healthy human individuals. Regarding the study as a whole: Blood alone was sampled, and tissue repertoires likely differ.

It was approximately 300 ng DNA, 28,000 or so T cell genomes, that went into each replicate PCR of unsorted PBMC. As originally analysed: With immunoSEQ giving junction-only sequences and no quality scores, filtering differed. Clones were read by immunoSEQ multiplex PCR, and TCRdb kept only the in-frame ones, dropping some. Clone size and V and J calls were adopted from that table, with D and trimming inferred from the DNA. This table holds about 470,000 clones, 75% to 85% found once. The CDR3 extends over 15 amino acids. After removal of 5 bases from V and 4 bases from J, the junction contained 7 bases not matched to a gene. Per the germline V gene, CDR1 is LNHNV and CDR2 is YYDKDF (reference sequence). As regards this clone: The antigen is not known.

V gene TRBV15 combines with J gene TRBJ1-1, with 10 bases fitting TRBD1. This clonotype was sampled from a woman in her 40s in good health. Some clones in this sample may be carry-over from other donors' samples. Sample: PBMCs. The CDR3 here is CATSGRTGGGTEAFF. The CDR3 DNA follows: TGTGCCACCAGCGGGCGGACAGGGGGGGGCACTGAAGCTTTCTTT.